The entry that follows covers one T cell receptor beta chain sequence. The antigen is not known. The data belong to a study of T cell responses to AZD1222 COVID-19 vaccine. General study points: The study found vaccine-associated CD4 TCRs spanning spike, dominant at 160-218 and 743-854. After two AZD1222 doses, spike-specific TCR breadth and depth rose versus day 0.

Assay: immunoSEQ multiplex PCR; the TCRdb copy retains only in-frame clones and omits some. The sample records about 120,000 clones, about 87% being singletons. The V end was cut by 8 bases, the J end by 1 base, with 12 bases between. Germline V gene data show CDR1 as MNHEY and CDR2 as SVGAGI. The CDR3 covers 14 residues. The study pooled second doses at about 4 or about 12 weeks. Specimen: peripheral blood, collected 28 days after the second AZD1222 dose. The sequence was collected from an adult who received the AZD1222 COVID-19 vaccine. The V and J genes are TRBV6-5 and TRBJ2-1; the D gene is possibly TRBD2 (5 bases). The CDR3 bases are TGTGCCAGCGCCCCGGAGCGGTCCTACAATGAGCAGTTCTTC. It codes for CASAPERSYNEQFF.